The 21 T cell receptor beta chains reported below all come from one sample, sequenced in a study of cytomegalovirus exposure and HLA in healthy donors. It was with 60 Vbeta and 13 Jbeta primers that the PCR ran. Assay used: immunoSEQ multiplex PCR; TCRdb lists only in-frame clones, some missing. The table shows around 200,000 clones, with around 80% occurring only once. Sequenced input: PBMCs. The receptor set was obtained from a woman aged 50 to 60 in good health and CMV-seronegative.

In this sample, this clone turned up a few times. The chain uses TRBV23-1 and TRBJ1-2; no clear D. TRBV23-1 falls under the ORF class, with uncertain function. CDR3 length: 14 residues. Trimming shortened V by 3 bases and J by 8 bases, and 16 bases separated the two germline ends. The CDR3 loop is CASSHGSQPRGYTF. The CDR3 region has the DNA TGCGCCAGCAGTCATGGCAGCCAGCCGAGGGGCTACACCTTC.

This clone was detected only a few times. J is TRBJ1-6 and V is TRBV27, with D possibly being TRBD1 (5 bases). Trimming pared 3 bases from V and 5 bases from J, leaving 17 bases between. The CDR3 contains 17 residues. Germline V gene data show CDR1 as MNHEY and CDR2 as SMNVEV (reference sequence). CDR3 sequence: CASSFTTGGSHNSPLHF. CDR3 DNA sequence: TGTGCCAGCAGTTTCACAACGGGGGGGTCTCATAATTCACCCCTCCACTTT.

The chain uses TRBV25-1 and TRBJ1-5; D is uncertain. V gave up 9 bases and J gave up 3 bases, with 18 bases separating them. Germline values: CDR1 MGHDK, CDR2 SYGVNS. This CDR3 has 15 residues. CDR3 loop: CASPMGHPPNQPQHF. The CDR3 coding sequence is TGTGCCAGTCCTATGGGCCATCCGCCCAATCAGCCCCAGCATTTT.

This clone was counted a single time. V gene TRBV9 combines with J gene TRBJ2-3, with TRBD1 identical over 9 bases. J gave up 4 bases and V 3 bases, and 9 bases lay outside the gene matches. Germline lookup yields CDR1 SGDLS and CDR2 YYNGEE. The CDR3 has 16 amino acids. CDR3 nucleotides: TGTGCCAGCAGCGCCCGGGCTGGACAGGGGCCAGATACGCAGTATTTT. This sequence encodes CASSARAGQGPDTQYF.

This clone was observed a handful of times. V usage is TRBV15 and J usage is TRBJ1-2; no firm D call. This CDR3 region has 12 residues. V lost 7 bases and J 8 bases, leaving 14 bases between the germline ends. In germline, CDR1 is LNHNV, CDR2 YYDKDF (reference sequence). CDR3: CATTPTSRGYTF. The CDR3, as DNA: TGTGCCACCACCCCCACGTCGCGGGGCTACACCTTC.

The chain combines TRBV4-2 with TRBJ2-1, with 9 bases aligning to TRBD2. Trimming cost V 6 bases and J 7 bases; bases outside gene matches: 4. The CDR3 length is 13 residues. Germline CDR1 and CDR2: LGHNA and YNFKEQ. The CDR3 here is CASRLAGQNEQFF. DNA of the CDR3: TGTGCCAGCAGGCTAGCGGGGCAAAATGAGCAGTTCTTC.

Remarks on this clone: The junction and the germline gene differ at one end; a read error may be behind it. The CDR3 nucleotides are TGTGCCAGCAGCCAAGATCTGGGCGGGACTAGCTCCTTC. Protein sequence: CASSQDLGGTSSF. The V call is TRBV4-2, the J call TRBJ2-4; 9 nucleotides match TRBD2. There are 13 residues in the CDR3. In germline, CDR1 is LGHNA, CDR2 YNFKEQ.

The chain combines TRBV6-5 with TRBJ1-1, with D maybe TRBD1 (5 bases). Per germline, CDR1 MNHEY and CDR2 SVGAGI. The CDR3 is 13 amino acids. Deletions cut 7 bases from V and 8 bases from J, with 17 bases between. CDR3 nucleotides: TGTGCCAGCAAATCTATGGGTGGGGGGGAAGCTTTCTTT. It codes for CASKSMGGGEAFF.

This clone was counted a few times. CDR3 sequence: CASGGWLGQPQHF. Here the CDR3 DNA reads TGTGCCAGCGGGGGGTGGCTCGGTCAGCCCCAGCATTTT. The rearrangement uses TRBV27 and TRBJ1-5; D is possibly TRBD1 (5 bases). The CDR3 is 13 residues long. The germline V gene has CDR1 MNHEY and CDR2 SMNVEV (reference sequence). Trimming pared 8 bases from V and 6 bases from J, leaving 14 bases between.

The CDR3 loop reads CASSLSGRGVDEQFF. CDR3 DNA: TGTGCCAGCAGCCTTAGCGGGAGGGGGGTCGATGAGCAGTTCTTC. The chain couples TRBV5-4 to TRBJ2-1; 11 bases map to TRBD2. CDR1 and CDR2 from the germline V gene are SGHNT and YYREEE (reference sequence). Trimming cost V 4 bases and J 8 bases; bases outside gene matches: 8. The CDR3 is 15 residues long.

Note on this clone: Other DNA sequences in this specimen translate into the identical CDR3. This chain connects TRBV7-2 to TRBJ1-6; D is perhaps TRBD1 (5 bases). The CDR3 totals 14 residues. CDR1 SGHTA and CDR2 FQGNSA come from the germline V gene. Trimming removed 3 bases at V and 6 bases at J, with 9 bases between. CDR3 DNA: TGTGCCAGCAGCTTTCAGGGACTTAATTCACCCCTCCACTTT. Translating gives CASSFQGLNSPLHF.

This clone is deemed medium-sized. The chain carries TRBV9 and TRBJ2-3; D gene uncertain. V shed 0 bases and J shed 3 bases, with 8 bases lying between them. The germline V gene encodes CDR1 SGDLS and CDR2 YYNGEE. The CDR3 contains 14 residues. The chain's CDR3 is CASSVVAGTDTQYF. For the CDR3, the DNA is TGTGCCAGCAGCGTAGTAGCTGGGACAGATACGCAGTATTTT.

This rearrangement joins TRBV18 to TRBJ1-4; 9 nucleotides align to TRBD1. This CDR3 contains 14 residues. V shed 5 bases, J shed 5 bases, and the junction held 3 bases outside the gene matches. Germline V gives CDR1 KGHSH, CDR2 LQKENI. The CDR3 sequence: CASSAGTGNEKLFF. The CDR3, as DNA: TGTGCCAGCTCAGCCGGGACAGGGAATGAAAAACTGTTTTTT. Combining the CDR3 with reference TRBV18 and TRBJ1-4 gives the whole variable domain NAGVMQNPRHLVRRRGQEARLRCSPMKGHSHVYWYRQLPEEGLKFMVYLQKENIIDESGMPKERFSAEFPKEGPSILRIQQVVRGDSAAYFCASSAGTGNEKLFFGSGTQLSVL.

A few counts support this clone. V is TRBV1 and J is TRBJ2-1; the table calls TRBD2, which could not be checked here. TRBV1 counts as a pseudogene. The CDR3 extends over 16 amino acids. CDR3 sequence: CTSSHGRTSGSTEQFF. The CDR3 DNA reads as TGCACCAGCAGCCATGGCCGCACTAGCGGGAGTACTGAGCAGTTCTTC.

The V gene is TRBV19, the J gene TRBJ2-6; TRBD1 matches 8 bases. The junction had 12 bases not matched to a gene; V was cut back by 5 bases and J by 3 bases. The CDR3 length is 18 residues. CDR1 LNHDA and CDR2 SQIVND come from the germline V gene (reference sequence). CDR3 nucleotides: TGTGCCAGTAGTCCCGGGTCAGGGGGCGCGTATGGGGCCAACGTCCTGACTTTC. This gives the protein CASSPGSGGAYGANVLTF.

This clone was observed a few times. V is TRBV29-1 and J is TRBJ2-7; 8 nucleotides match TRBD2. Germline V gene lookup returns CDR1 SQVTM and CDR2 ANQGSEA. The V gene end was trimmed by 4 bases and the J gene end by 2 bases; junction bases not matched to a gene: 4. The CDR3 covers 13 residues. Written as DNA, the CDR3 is TGCAGCGTTGCGGGAGGGCCCGCCTACGAGCAGTACTTC. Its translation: CSVAGGPAYEQYF.

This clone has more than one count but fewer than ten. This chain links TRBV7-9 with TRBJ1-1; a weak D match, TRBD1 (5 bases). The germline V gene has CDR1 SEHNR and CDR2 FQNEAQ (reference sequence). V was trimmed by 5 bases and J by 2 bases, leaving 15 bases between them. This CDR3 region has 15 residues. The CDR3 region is CASSPNQGVNTEAFF. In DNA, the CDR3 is TGTGCCAGCAGCCCGAATCAGGGTGTAAACACTGAAGCTTTCTTT.

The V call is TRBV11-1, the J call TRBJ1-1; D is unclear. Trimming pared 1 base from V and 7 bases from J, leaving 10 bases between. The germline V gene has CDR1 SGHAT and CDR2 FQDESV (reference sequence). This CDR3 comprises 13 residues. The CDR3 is CASSLELYGEAFF. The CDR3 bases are TGTGCCAGCAGCTTAGAGCTATACGGTGAAGCTTTCTTT.

The CDR3 reads CASSLKVWTGGHNQPQHF. The DNA for the CDR3 is TGTGCCAGCAGCTTGAAGGTTTGGACAGGGGGACATAATCAGCCCCAGCATTTT. The chain combines TRBV5-6 with TRBJ1-5; 10 bases line up with TRBD1. The germline V gene has CDR1 SGHDT and CDR2 YYEEEE. CDR3 size: 18 residues. The V and J ends lost 1 base and 4 bases, in that order; junction bases with no gene match: 11.

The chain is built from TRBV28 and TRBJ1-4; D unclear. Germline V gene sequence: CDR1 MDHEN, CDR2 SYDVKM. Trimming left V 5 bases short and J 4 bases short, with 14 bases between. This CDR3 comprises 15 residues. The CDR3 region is CASSTPGGYNEKLFF. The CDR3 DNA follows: TGTGCCAGCAGTACCCCCGGAGGCTATAATGAAAAACTGTTTTTT.

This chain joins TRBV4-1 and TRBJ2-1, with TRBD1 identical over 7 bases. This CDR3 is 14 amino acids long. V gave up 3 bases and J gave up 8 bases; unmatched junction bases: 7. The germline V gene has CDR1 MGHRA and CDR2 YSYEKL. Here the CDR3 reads CASSHGNRGDEQFF. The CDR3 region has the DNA TGCGCCAGCAGCCATGGCAACAGGGGCGATGAGCAGTTCTTC.